A selection of T cell receptor beta chains follows, all from one sample in a study of blood T cell repertoires in COVID-19. TCRdb's copy holds only in-frame clones and misses some; the assay was immunoSEQ multiplex PCR. The data contain roughly 180,000 clones, over 75% of them singletons. The material sequenced was PBMCs or T cells enriched from blood (not recorded which). Receptor source: a woman aged 35 to 49 with acute COVID-19. The CDR3 runs from the conserved cysteine through the conserved F or W. A D gene is named only where the DNA matches it firmly. Some rows have no size entry. The others give once, few or many, or a class for an expanded clone.

clone_size j_call d_call v_call cdr3_length cdr3_nt cdr3_aa
- TRBJ2-7 TRBD1 TRBV6-5 15 TGTGCCAGCAGTTACATGACAGGGTACAGGTACGAGCAGTACTTC CASSYMTGYRYEQYF
- TRBJ2-7 TRBD2 TRBV5-1 14 TGCGCCAGCACCCCACTAGCGGGAGGGTACGAGCAGTACTTC CASTPLAGGYEQYF
- TRBJ2-5 TRBD1 TRBV7-9 12 TGTGCCAGCAGCACAGGGGTAGAGACCCAGTACTTC CASSTGVETQYF
once TRBJ2-2 TRBD2 TRBV24-1 15 TGTGCCACCAGTGAGGGCGGGAGTAAGGCCGGGGAGCTGTTTTTT CATSEGGSKAGELFF
- TRBJ1-3 TRBD1 TRBV15 14 TGTGCCACCAGCAGTCCGGGACAGAGAAACACCATATATTTT CATSSPGQRNTIYF
- TRBJ1-2 TRBD1 TRBV5-1 18 TGCGCCAGCAGCTTGGAAGTCTGGACAGGGGGCCCATTCTATGGCTACACCTTC CASSLEVWTGGPFYGYTF
- TRBJ1-3 - TRBV28 13 TGTGCCAGCATCACCGGGACAGGAAACACCATATATTTT CASITGTGNTIYF
- TRBJ1-5 - TRBV5-6 16 TGTGCCAGCATGCCTGGGGGCCCACATAGCAATCAGCCCCAGCATTTT CASMPGGPHSNQPQHF
- TRBJ2-3 TRBD1 TRBV5-4 16 TGTGCCAGCAGCTTACGAGACAGGGGGAATGCAGATACGCAGTATTTT CASSLRDRGNADTQYF
- TRBJ2-3 - TRBV7-9 12 TGTGCCAGCAATGGCGGCGCGGGTACGCAGTATTTT CASNGGAGTQYF
- TRBJ2-2 TRBD2 TRBV7-2 17 TGTGCCAGCAGCTTAGTTTTCCTAGCGGGACGCACCGGGGAGCTGTTTTTT CASSLVFLAGRTGELFF
- TRBJ2-4 - TRBV5-8 16 TGTGCCAGCACCCTTTTCTCGGGACTAGCCAAAAACATTCAGTACTTC CASTLFSGLAKNIQYF
- TRBJ1-5 - TRBV5-6 14 TGTGCCAGCAGCTTGTCGGGGGGCAATCAGCCCCAGCATTTT CASSLSGGNQPQHF
many TRBJ2-1 TRBD2 TRBV6-5 15 TGTGCCAGCAGGAACCTAGCGGGAGTAAGCAATGAGCAGTTCTTC CASRNLAGVSNEQFF
- TRBJ1-1 - TRBV7-9 12 TGTGCCAGCAGCTTAGTGGCCAATGAAGCTTTCTTT CASSLVANEAFF
- TRBJ2-7 - TRBV7-8 14 TGTGCCAGCAGCGGCGTCTCCGGGACAACCGAGCAGTACTTC CASSGVSGTTEQYF
- TRBJ2-1 TRBD2 TRBV7-8 15 TGTGCCAGCAGCAAGCGGGAAAACTCCTACAATGAGCAGTTCTTC CASSKRENSYNEQFF
few TRBJ1-3 - TRBV3-1/TRBV3-2 17 TGTGCCAGCAGCCAACCCCTCGGGGGAAGAACTGGAAACACCATATATTTT CASSQPLGGRTGNTIYF
- TRBJ1-4 TRBD1 TRBV5-3 19 TGTGCCAGAAGCTTGACCCCGGGGACAGCTAACGTACTGAATGAAAAACTGTTTTTT CARSLTPGTANVLNEKLFF
- TRBJ2-1 TRBD2 TRBV19 17 TGTGCCAGTAGTCGGTTCGGGCGGGAGGGCCTCAACAATGAGCAGTTCTTC CASSRFGREGLNNEQFF
- TRBJ2-4 - TRBV27 13 TGTCCCCTTTACCCGGGATATGAAAACATTCAGTACTTC CPLYPGYENIQYF
- TRBJ1-6 TRBD1 TRBV5-1 16 TGCGCCAGCAGCCCCGGACAGGGCTTATATAATTCACCCCTCCACTTT CASSPGQGLYNSPLHF
- TRBJ1-5 TRBD1 TRBV7-9 14 TGTGCCAGCAGCGCAGACAGGGCTCATCAGCCCCAGCATTTT CASSADRAHQPQHF
- TRBJ1-2 - TRBV9 16 TGTGCCAGCAGAGGTATTCAGGAGGGACCCCCCTATGGCTACACCTTC CASRGIQEGPPYGYTF
once TRBJ1-5 TRBD1 TRBV28 21 TGTGCCAGCAGTGGTGGATTTTTCATAGGACAGGGGGGAAGTAGCAATCAGCCCCAGCATTTT CASSGGFFIGQGGSSNQPQHF
few TRBJ2-1 - TRBV7-3 13 TGTGCCAGCAGTTATACAGGGAGCAATGAGCAGTTCTTC CASSYTGSNEQFF